This TCR beta chain comes out of a study of blood T cell repertoires in COVID-19. Study as a whole: Acute-phase and convalescent COVID-19 samples originated in the United States, Italy and Spain. In each case, the material was cDNA or gDNA derived from T cells, B-cell-depleted T cells, or PBMCs.

Patients in Seattle were enrolled during active infection, then followed longitudinally. Methods used by the authors: Scientists estimated how many nucleated cells there were by amplifying reference gene primers. Here immunoSEQ multiplex PCR was the method, and the copy in TCRdb shows in-frame clones only, minus some. V and J calls plus clone size are reproduced from that table; the DNA served to infer D and trimming. This repertoire shows 190,000 or so clones, around four fifths found once; its top ten account for around 0.93%. The V gene's germline CDR1 is SEHNR and CDR2 FQNEAQ (reference sequence). Trimming removed 1 base from V and 8 bases from J, with 14 bases in between. There are 15 residues in the CDR3.

Sequences were obtained from peripheral blood. This TCR derives from a man in his 60s with COVID-19, enrolled during active disease. The chain is built from TRBV7-9 and TRBJ1-4; no reliable D call. In DNA form, the CDR3 reads TGTGCCAGCAGCTTAGGGCAGCTTCGTAGCGAAAAACTGTTTTTT. Amino acid sequence: CASSLGQLRSEKLFF.